This T cell receptor (beta chain) was captured in a study of blood T cells in healthy people across ages. In the case of this clonotype: As yet, its antigen is unknown.

Then a second PCR, running about 6 to 11 cycles, was carried out with a sample-barcoded 5' primer and a J-beta primer mix. Every sample returned 2.5 million or more CDR3-containing paired-end reads. One entry per CDR3 protein, called by TCRdb with MiXCR from the 5' RACE reads. Among almost 1 million distinct CDR3 sequences listed, 51% were seen once. Every sample yielded at least 6.5 million isolated PBMCs. V was pared by 0 bases and J by 2 bases, with 12 bases of the junction left unmatched. CDR1 is DFQATT, CDR2 SNEGSKA, per germline (reference sequence). CDR3 length: 17 amino acids. Study-wide results and limits: Researchers report that TCR beta diversity correlated strongly with naive T cell percentage.

This rearrangement joins TRBV20-1 to TRBJ2-7; 8 bases map to TRBD2. The sequencing sample was made of blood. The TCR was taken from a woman in her sixties or seventies in good health. CDR3 sequence reads: CSARDPGKAGATYEQYF. The CDR3 DNA is TGCAGTGCTAGAGATCCGGGAAAAGCGGGAGCCACCTACGAGCAGTACTTC.